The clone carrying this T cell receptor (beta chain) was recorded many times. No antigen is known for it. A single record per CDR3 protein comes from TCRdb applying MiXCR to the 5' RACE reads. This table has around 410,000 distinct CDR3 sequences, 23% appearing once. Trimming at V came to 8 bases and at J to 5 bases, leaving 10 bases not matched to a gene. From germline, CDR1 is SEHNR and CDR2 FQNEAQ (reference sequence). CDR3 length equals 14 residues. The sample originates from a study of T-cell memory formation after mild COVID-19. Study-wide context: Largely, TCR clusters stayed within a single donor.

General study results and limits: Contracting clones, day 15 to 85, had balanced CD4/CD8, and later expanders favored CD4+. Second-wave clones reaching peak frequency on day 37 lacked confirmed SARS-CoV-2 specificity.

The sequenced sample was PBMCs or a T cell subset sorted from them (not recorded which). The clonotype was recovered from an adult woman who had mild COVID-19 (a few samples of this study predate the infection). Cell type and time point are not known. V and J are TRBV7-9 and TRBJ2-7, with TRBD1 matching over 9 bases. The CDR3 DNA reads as TGTGCCAGCTCCCCCGGGACAGGGTCTCACGAGCAGTACTTC. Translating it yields CASSPGTGSHEQYF. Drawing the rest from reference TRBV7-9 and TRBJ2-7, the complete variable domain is DTGVSQNPRHKITKRGQNVTFRCDPISEHNRLYWYRQTLGQGPEFLTYFQNEAQLEKSRLLSDRFSAERPKGSFSTLEIQRTEQGDSAMYLCASSPGTGSHEQYFGPGTRLTVT.